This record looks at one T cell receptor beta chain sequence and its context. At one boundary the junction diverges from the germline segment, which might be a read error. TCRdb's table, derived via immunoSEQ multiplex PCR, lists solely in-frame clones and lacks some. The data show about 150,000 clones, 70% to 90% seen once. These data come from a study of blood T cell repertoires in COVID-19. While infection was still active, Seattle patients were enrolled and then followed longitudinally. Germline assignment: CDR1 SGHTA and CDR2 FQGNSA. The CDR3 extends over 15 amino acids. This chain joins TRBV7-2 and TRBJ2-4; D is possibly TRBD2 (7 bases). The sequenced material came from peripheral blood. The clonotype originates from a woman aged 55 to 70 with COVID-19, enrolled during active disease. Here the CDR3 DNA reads TGTGCCAGCAGCTTAGAAACCGGGCGTGCGGGGGCCCTGGACTTC. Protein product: CASSLETGRAGALDF.